This TCR beta chain comes out of a study of beta chain features in type 1 diabetes. Expressed TCRB transcripts were sequenced because the isolated RNA had all been reverse transcribed beforehand. This table comes from immunoSEQ multiplex PCR, and its TCRdb copy is limited to in-frame clones, with some not included. The top ten hold roughly 0.046% of the sample, which has roughly 450,000 clones, more than 9.5% seen once. Findings and caveats of the study: Insertions were fewer and deletions more numerous at VDJ junctions in type 1 diabetes patients.

Germline CDR1 MNHEY, CDR2 SVGAGI. CDR3 size: 13 residues. V lost 5 bases to trimming and J lost 8 bases; unmatched junction nucleotides: 8. Without exception, sorted populations had purity beyond 95%. Points on this clone: No antigen is known for it.

The clonotype comes from a woman aged 18-29 years in good health. The source material was naive CD4+ T cells from blood. This chain connects TRBV6-5 to TRBJ1-2; 7 bases are a match to TRBD1. The CDR3 sequence is CASSRLPGGGYTF. Here the CDR3 DNA reads TGTGCCAGCAGTCGGCTTCCAGGGGGAGGCTACACCTTC.